These T cell receptor beta chains were read from a single sample in a study of CD4+ T cells in melanoma. TCRdb's table, derived via immunoSEQ multiplex PCR, lists solely in-frame clones and lacks some. The table records fewer than 150,000 clones, about 93% of them present only once. The receptors here all came from a human donor with melanoma. Both conserved end residues are part of each CDR3. The order of the fields is V gene, clone size, D gene, CDR3 length, J gene, CDR3 protein, CDR3 DNA. A D gene is named only where the DNA matches it firmly. For some rows the clone size is stated as once, few or many, or as a class when expanded; others skip it.

TRBV5-1,once,.,14,TRBJ2-7,CASSLTGLSYEQYF,TGCGCCAGCAGCTTGACGGGACTCTCCTACGAGCAGTACTTC
TRBV2,.,.,14,TRBJ1-4,CASSARQGNEKLFF,TGTGCCAGCAGTGCCCGGCAGGGTAATGAAAAACTGTTTTTT
TRBV2,.,TRBD2,15,TRBJ2-3,CASSPGGGGTNTQYF,TGTGCCAGCAGCCCTGGGGGCGGGGGGACTAATACGCAGTATTTT
TRBV7-8,.,TRBD1,16,TRBJ1-1,CASSLARPTGVAEAFF,TGTGCCAGCAGCTTAGCCCGCCCTACAGGGGTCGCTGAAGCTTTCTTT
TRBV7-2,.,.,14,TRBJ2-7,CASSPGWASSEQYF,TGTGCCAGCAGCCCGGGCTGGGCTAGTAGCGAGCAGTACTTC
TRBV6-5,few,.,15,TRBJ1-2,CASRTTGSKAYGYTF,TGTGCCAGCAGGACTACGGGCTCCAAGGCCTATGGCTACACCTTC
TRBV6-1,.,TRBD1,13,TRBJ1-1,CASRDRPNTEAFF,TGTGCCAGCAGGGACAGGCCGAACACTGAAGCTTTCTTT
TRBV29-1,.,.,11,TRBJ2-5,CSVSLGETQYF,TGCAGCGTTTCACTAGGGGAGACCCAGTACTTC
TRBV7-2,.,.,13,TRBJ1-6,CASSLVDNSPLHF,TGTGCCAGCAGCTTAGTTGATAATTCACCCCTCCACTTT
TRBV2,.,.,11,TRBJ1-4,CALRLVEKLFF,TGTGCCCTCAGACTGGTTGAAAAACTGTTTTTT
TRBV4-1,.,.,15,TRBJ2-3,CASSLDFIGTDTQYF,TGCGCCAGCAGCCTGGACTTTATCGGGACAGATACGCAGTATTTT
TRBV27,.,.,16,TRBJ2-1,CASSLSVREPYNEQFF,TGTGCCAGCAGTTTATCGGTCAGGGAACCCTACAATGAGCAGTTCTTC
TRBV6-1,.,.,14,TRBJ2-5,CASSEHPLDETQYF,TGTGCCAGCAGTGAACATCCCCTTGATGAGACCCAGTACTTC
TRBV6-6,.,.,14,TRBJ1-5,CASSIGFGNQPQHF,TGTGCCAGCAGTATAGGGTTCGGCAATCAGCCCCAGCATTTT
TRBV6-1,.,TRBD1,14,TRBJ2-7,CASSMGQGTYEQYF,TGTGCCAGCAGTATGGGACAGGGGACCTACGAGCAGTACTTC
TRBV2,.,TRBD1,14,TRBJ2-3,CASKDRLSTDTQYF,TGTGCCAGCAAGGACAGGTTGAGCACAGATACGCAGTATTTT
TRBV7-3,.,TRBD2,15,TRBJ2-5,CASSLRLAGQETQYF,TGTGCCAGCAGCTTGCGACTAGCGGGCCAAGAGACCCAGTACTTC
TRBV6-4,.,.,13,TRBJ1-5,CASSDWVGQPQHF,TGTGCCAGCAGTGACTGGGTCGGGCAGCCCCAGCATTTT
TRBV5-1,.,TRBD1,13,TRBJ1-2,CASSQGQVAGYTF,TGCGCCAGCAGCCAGGGACAGGTGGCTGGCTACACCTTC
TRBV15,.,TRBD2,17,TRBJ2-3,CATSREGGGGSTDTQYF,TGTGCCACCAGCAGAGAGGGCGGGGGGGGTAGCACAGATACGCAGTATTTT
TRBV6-1,once,.,16,TRBJ1-1,CASSEGVRLGFTEAFF,TGTGCCAGCAGTGAAGGGGTCAGGTTGGGGTTCACTGAAGCTTTCTTT
TRBV5-1,.,.,15,TRBJ2-4,CASSLAGSGPNIQYF,TGCGCCAGCAGCTTGGCTGGTAGCGGACCAAACATTCAGTACTTC
TRBV5-4,.,.,14,TRBJ2-7,CASSGYGGAYEQYF,TGTGCCAGCAGCGGATACGGGGGCGCCTACGAGCAGTACTTC
TRBV5-1,.,.,14,TRBJ1-2,CASSYTGANYGYTF,TGCGCCAGCAGCTATACAGGAGCTAACTATGGCTACACCTTC
TRBV6-1,.,.,13,TRBJ1-1,CASSKQGNTEAFF,TGTGCCAGCAGTAAACAGGGGAACACTGAAGCTTTCTTT
TRBV5-1,.,.,14,TRBJ1-2,CASSPERGANGYTF,TGCGCCAGCAGCCCAGAAAGGGGCGCGAATGGCTACACCTTC
TRBV9,.,.,12,TRBJ2-3,CASSASTATQYF,TGTGCCAGCAGCGCGTCGACTGCTACGCAGTATTTT
TRBV7-3,.,TRBD1,15,TRBJ2-7,CASSLGTGGPYEQYF,TGTGCCAGCAGCTTAGGGACAGGGGGACCATACGAGCAGTACTTC
TRBV27,few,.,14,TRBJ2-3,CASSPRGSADTQYF,TGTGCCAGCAGTCCCAGGGGAAGTGCAGATACGCAGTATTTT
TRBV5-1,once,.,14,TRBJ1-2,CASSSQGFNYGYTF,TGCGCCAGCAGCTCCCAGGGCTTTAACTATGGCTACACCTTC